The source of this T cell receptor beta chain is a study of cytomegalovirus exposure and HLA in healthy donors (TCRdb year 2017). About the full investigation: The 500 to 800 repertoires of the first cohort and the roughly 120 validation repertoires were produced on the same platform, according to a later analysis. To predict cytomegalovirus infection status, the study brought together high-throughput TCR immunosequencing, statistical association of individual TCRs with disease status, and machine learning. The aim of the study was to test whether cataloging public T cell receptors could identify signatures of past pathogen exposure. Besides the first cohort of hundreds of subjects, a separate validation cohort made up of 120 different subjects was used.

The donors belonged to the validation cohort of 90 to 150 subjects, which was separate from the approximately 660-subject first cohort. The germline V gene yields LGHNA for CDR1 and YNFKEQ for CDR2. The germline V and J ends show losses of 0 bases and 3 bases respectively, and no gene match explains 8 bases of the junction. CDR3 length: 18 amino acids, cysteine to phenylalanine. CDR3 DNA is the only sequence kept; it has 54 bases, read in frame from the first base. Overall study results and their limits: Of the cluster scores, 90% to 95% were above 0 in a later analysis, which found that TCRs clustered in the first cohort also tended to co-occur in the roughly 130 validation repertoires. Cytomegalovirus status was reported to be diagnosed by the classifier with high specificity and sensitivity in both the original and validation cohorts. According to the authors, the approach could potentially be generalized to other disease states and immunological phenotypes. A total of fewer than 200 TCR beta chains were listed by the study as associated with cytomegalovirus. All 120 or so repertoires were used to score co-occurrence in the validation cohort in a later analysis, because that analysis had no HLA typing for the cohort. In vitro tests confirmed that a few of the cytomegalovirus-associated TCR beta chains recognize cytomegalovirus antigens. Most TCR sequences were seen in very few donors, while some public TCRs were found in many individuals.

This clone was seen once. There is no known antigen for this receptor. No much larger clone is present one base from it, and per-base qualities are unavailable. The library came from the immunoSEQ multiplex PCR assay. Per the original workflow: A statistical classification framework was built to diagnose cytomegalovirus status from the catalog of TCR beta chain sequences. Held by TCRdb, this immuneACCESS table contains in-frame sequences only and omits some clones. Under half of the omission traces to an unresolved V gene where checked; the cause of the rest is unknown. The D gene and trimming were derived from the DNA, and the V and J assignments and clone size from that table. This sample comprises approximately 210,000 clones, 80% to 90% of them detected only once. Just under 3% of the sample lies in the top ten.

This TCR was sampled from a woman younger than 30 in good health and CMV-seronegative. Material: PBMCs. The V gene is TRBV4-2 and the J gene is TRBJ2-3, and 11 junction bases match TRBD2. The sequenced DNA is TGTGCCAGCAGCCAAGATTGGCGGCCTAGCGGGAGGACAGATACGCAGTATTTT. This encodes CASSQDWRPSGRTDTQYF.